The 21 T cell receptor beta chains below were found in one sample sequenced in a study of blood T cell repertoires in COVID-19. The repertoire was sequenced with immunoSEQ multiplex PCR; TCRdb's copy has only in-frame clones and lacks some. The sample carries fewer than 130,000 clones, about 88% recorded once. The sequenced sample was peripheral blood. All receptors come from a woman aged 50 to 65 with acute or convalescent COVID-19.

The chain couples TRBV27 to TRBJ1-2, with 8 bases lining up with TRBD1. J gave up 8 bases and V 6 bases, and 8 bases lay outside the gene matches. CDR1 is MNHEY and CDR2 is SMNVEV in the germline V gene (reference sequence). The CDR3 runs 13 residues. Here the CDR3 DNA reads TGTGCCAGCAGCCGGACAGGGCGCGTAGGCTACACCTTC. Residues: CASSRTGRVGYTF.

V gene TRBV7-6 combines with J gene TRBJ2-1; 9 nucleotides line up with TRBD2. V lost 5 bases, J lost 7 bases, and 12 bases stayed unmatched. CDR1 and CDR2 (germline): SGHVS, FNYEAQ. This CDR3 is built from 16 residues. The CDR3 sequence is CASSPGVAGAGNEQFF. CDR3 nucleotide sequence: TGTGCCAGCAGCCCGGGGGTAGCGGGAGCGGGTAATGAGCAGTTCTTC.

CDR3 protein: CATRPGAGGPSEQYF. DNA of the CDR3: TGTGCCACCCGACCCGGGGCGGGAGGGCCGAGTGAGCAGTACTTC. The J gene is TRBJ2-7, the V gene TRBV10-3, with 9 nucleotides matching TRBD2. CDR1 is ENHRY, CDR2 SYGVKD, per germline. The CDR3 has 15 amino acids. Trimming at V came to 10 bases and at J to 7 bases, leaving 17 bases not matched to a gene.

The V gene is TRBV2, the J gene TRBJ1-2, with TRBD1 matching over 8 bases. Germline V CDR1 and CDR2: SNHLY, FYNNEI. V was pared by 6 bases and J by 0 bases, with 3 bases of the junction left unmatched. The CDR3 extends over 14 amino acids. The CDR3 region has the DNA TGTGCCAGCAGAACAGGGGGGTCTAACTATGGCTACACCTTC. Translation gives CASRTGGSNYGYTF.

V is TRBV6-1 and J is TRBJ1-5, with D possibly TRBD1 on 5 matching bases. This CDR3 has 16 residues. Germline V gene lookup returns CDR1 MNHNS and CDR2 SASEGT. V dropped 3 bases and J dropped 5 bases, with 17 bases sitting between them. CDR3 region: CASSDHRFGGDQPQHF. The DNA of the CDR3 is TGTGCCAGCAGTGACCACAGGTTTGGCGGGGATCAGCCCCAGCATTTT.

V gene TRBV11-2 combines with J gene TRBJ2-7; 9 nucleotides align to TRBD2. Germline V gene lookup returns CDR1 SGHAT and CDR2 FQNNGV. J gave up 2 bases and V 0 bases, and 8 bases lay outside the gene matches. The CDR3 runs to 17 residues. In DNA form, the CDR3 reads TGTGCCAGCAGCTTAGATGGGGGGACTAGCCTGGCCTACGAGCAGTACTTC. It encodes CASSLDGGTSLAYEQYF.

The chain combines TRBV19 with TRBJ2-5; D is unclear. Trimming took 3 bases from V and 3 from J, leaving 8 bases between them. The CDR3 is made up of 13 amino acids. Germline V lookup: CDR1 LNHDA, CDR2 SQIVND (reference sequence). The chain's CDR3 is CASSIWLEETQYF. The CDR3 nucleotides are TGTGCCAGTAGTATTTGGCTGGAAGAGACCCAGTACTTC. Full variable domain (rest looked up from reference TRBV19 and TRBJ2-5): DGGITQSPKYLFRKEGQNVTLSCEQNLNHDAMYWYRQDPGQGLRLIYYSQIVNDFQKGDIAEGYSVSREKKESFPLTVTSAQKNPTAFYLCASSIWLEETQYFGPGTRLLVL.

The V and J genes are TRBV6-6 and TRBJ2-1; 8 nucleotides align to TRBD2. The CDR3 covers 14 residues. Trimming at V came to 6 bases and at J to 6 bases, leaving 7 bases not matched to a gene. Germline V gene sequence: CDR1 MNHNY, CDR2 SVGAGI (reference sequence). This CDR3 reads CASRSGSQGNEQFF. The CDR3 coding sequence is TGTGCCAGCAGGAGCGGGAGCCAGGGCAATGAGCAGTTCTTC.

Turning to this clone: The same CDR3 arises from other DNA sequences in this sample as well. CDR3 in DNA: TGTGCCAGCAGTCTGACAGATGGCTACACCTTC. Its protein product is CASSLTDGYTF. The genes are TRBV28 and TRBJ1-2; tentatively, D is TRBD1 (5 bases). Germline V gene data show CDR1 as MDHEN and CDR2 as SYDVKM. The length of the CDR3 is 11 residues. Trimming pared 5 bases from V and 6 bases from J, leaving 7 bases between.

The chain links TRBV28 to TRBJ2-7; TRBD2 matches 7 bases. Germline CDR1 MDHEN, CDR2 SYDVKM. With V trimmed by 1 base and J by 7 bases, 13 bases remained unmatched. This CDR3 is 16 amino acids long. This CDR3 is CASSLYPSSGAGEQYF. DNA of the CDR3: TGTGCCAGCAGTTTATACCCATCTAGCGGAGCAGGAGAGCAGTACTTC.

This clone has just a few counts. The V call is TRBV19, the J call TRBJ1-2; tentative D call: TRBD1 (5 bases). Germline V gene lookup returns CDR1 LNHDA and CDR2 SQIVND (reference sequence). The V and J ends lost 3 bases and 8 bases respectively, with 10 bases between them. The length of the CDR3 is 12 residues. CDR3 bases: TGTGCCAGTAGTATGGGACTGGGGGGCTACACCTTC. It is translated as CASSMGLGGYTF.

This rearrangement joins TRBV5-1 to TRBJ2-1; TRBD2 matches 12 bases. The trim removed 5 bases at V and 9 bases at J, leaving 9 bases unmatched. CDR3 length equals 15 residues. Germline CDR1 and CDR2: SGHRS and YFSETQ. The CDR3 reads CASRLGLAGRVEQFF. CDR3 bases: TGCGCCAGCAGACTAGGACTAGCGGGAAGGGTTGAGCAGTTCTTC.

In nucleotides, the CDR3 is TGTGCCAGCAGTTTAGGGACAACCTCTGGAAACACCATATATTTT. Protein sequence: CASSLGTTSGNTIYF. V gene TRBV28 combines with J gene TRBJ1-3; a weak D match, TRBD1 (6 bases). The CDR3 has 15 amino acids. Trimming pared 2 bases from V and 0 bases from J, leaving 8 bases between. CDR1 and CDR2 (germline): MDHEN, SYDVKM.

The chain combines TRBV7-7 with TRBJ2-5, with unresolved D. CDR3 length: 15 amino acids. CDR1 and CDR2 from the germline V gene are SSHAT and FNYEAQ (reference sequence). Trimming took off 2 bases at V and 2 bases at J, with 12 bases between the two ends. The CDR3 spells CASSLLNGVQETQYF. CDR3 sequence (DNA): TGTGCCAGCAGCTTATTAAACGGAGTGCAAGAGACCCAGTACTTC.

The table lists this clone with a few counts. The rearrangement links TRBV7-6 to TRBJ2-7; TRBD1 matches 7 bases. Trimming removed 5 bases from V and 5 bases from J; junction bases left unmatched: 9. Germline V lookup: CDR1 SGHVS, CDR2 FNYEAQ. The CDR3 has 14 amino acids. The CDR3 sequence is CASSATGARDEQYF. CDR3 coding DNA: TGTGCCAGCAGCGCAACAGGGGCACGGGACGAGCAGTACTTC. Together with reference TRBV7-6 and TRBJ2-7, the CDR3 gives the full variable domain: GAGVSQSPRYKVTKRGQDVALRCDPISGHVSLYWYRQALGQGPEFLTYFNYEAQQDKSGLPNDRFSAERPEGSISTLTIQRTEQRDSAMYRCASSATGARDEQYFGPGTRLTVT.

The chain employs TRBV4-1 and TRBJ2-7; 7 nucleotides align to TRBD2. Germline V gives CDR1 MGHRA, CDR2 YSYEKL. J lost 2 bases, V lost 0 bases, and 4 bases had no gene match. The CDR3 totals 15 residues. As DNA, the CDR3 is TGCGCCAGCAGCCAAGACCCTAGCGGCGCCTACGAGCAGTACTTC. This sequence encodes CASSQDPSGAYEQYF.

The table lists this clone with a count of one. The chain employs TRBV6-6 and TRBJ1-5; D unresolved. The CDR3 totals 14 residues. V lost 2 bases and J lost 0, with 5 bases in between. Germline-derived CDR1 and CDR2 are MNHNY and SVGAGI (reference sequence). Here the CDR3 DNA reads TGTGCCAGCAGTTACGACTCTAGCAATCAGCCCCAGCATTTT. The encoded protein is CASSYDSSNQPQHF.

The chain employs TRBV6-1 and TRBJ2-2; the match to TRBD1 covers 7 bases. With V trimmed by 4 bases and J by 6 bases, 11 bases remained unmatched. The CDR3 consists of 16 residues. In germline, CDR1 is MNHNS, CDR2 SASEGT. The CDR3 reads CASSGEQGNGAGELFF. The CDR3 DNA reads TGTGCCAGCAGTGGAGAACAGGGGAATGGTGCCGGGGAGCTGTTTTTT.

The J gene is TRBJ2-4, the V gene TRBV3-1 (or the pseudogene TRBV3-2), with D perhaps TRBD2 (6 bases). CDR3 length equals 15 residues. Deletions cut 4 bases from V and 0 bases from J, with 10 bases between. CDR1 and CDR2 from the germline V gene are LGHDT and YNNKEL (reference sequence). This CDR3 reads CASSLVGGAKNIQYF. The CDR3 DNA sequence: TGTGCCAGCAGCCTCGTCGGGGGAGCCAAAAACATTCAGTACTTC.

DNA for the CDR3: TGTGCCAGCGGACGGGGGGGCACGAATACGCAGTATTTT. Protein product: CASGRGGTNTQYF. This chain connects TRBV7-2 to TRBJ2-3; 8 nucleotides line up with TRBD2. The CDR3 runs to 13 residues. The ends lost 8 bases at V and 7 bases at J; junction bases unmatched: 8. CDR1 and CDR2 from the germline V gene are SGHTA and FQGNSA.

The genes are TRBV15 and TRBJ1-3, with 7 bases matching TRBD1. The trim removed 2 bases at V and 0 bases at J, leaving 7 bases unmatched. This CDR3 comprises 17 residues. The V gene's germline CDR1 is LNHNV and CDR2 YYDKDF (reference sequence). CDR3 DNA: TGTGCCACCAGCAGACCGGGGACAGCTCCCTCTGGAAACACCATATATTTT. Amino acids: CATSRPGTAPSGNTIYF.